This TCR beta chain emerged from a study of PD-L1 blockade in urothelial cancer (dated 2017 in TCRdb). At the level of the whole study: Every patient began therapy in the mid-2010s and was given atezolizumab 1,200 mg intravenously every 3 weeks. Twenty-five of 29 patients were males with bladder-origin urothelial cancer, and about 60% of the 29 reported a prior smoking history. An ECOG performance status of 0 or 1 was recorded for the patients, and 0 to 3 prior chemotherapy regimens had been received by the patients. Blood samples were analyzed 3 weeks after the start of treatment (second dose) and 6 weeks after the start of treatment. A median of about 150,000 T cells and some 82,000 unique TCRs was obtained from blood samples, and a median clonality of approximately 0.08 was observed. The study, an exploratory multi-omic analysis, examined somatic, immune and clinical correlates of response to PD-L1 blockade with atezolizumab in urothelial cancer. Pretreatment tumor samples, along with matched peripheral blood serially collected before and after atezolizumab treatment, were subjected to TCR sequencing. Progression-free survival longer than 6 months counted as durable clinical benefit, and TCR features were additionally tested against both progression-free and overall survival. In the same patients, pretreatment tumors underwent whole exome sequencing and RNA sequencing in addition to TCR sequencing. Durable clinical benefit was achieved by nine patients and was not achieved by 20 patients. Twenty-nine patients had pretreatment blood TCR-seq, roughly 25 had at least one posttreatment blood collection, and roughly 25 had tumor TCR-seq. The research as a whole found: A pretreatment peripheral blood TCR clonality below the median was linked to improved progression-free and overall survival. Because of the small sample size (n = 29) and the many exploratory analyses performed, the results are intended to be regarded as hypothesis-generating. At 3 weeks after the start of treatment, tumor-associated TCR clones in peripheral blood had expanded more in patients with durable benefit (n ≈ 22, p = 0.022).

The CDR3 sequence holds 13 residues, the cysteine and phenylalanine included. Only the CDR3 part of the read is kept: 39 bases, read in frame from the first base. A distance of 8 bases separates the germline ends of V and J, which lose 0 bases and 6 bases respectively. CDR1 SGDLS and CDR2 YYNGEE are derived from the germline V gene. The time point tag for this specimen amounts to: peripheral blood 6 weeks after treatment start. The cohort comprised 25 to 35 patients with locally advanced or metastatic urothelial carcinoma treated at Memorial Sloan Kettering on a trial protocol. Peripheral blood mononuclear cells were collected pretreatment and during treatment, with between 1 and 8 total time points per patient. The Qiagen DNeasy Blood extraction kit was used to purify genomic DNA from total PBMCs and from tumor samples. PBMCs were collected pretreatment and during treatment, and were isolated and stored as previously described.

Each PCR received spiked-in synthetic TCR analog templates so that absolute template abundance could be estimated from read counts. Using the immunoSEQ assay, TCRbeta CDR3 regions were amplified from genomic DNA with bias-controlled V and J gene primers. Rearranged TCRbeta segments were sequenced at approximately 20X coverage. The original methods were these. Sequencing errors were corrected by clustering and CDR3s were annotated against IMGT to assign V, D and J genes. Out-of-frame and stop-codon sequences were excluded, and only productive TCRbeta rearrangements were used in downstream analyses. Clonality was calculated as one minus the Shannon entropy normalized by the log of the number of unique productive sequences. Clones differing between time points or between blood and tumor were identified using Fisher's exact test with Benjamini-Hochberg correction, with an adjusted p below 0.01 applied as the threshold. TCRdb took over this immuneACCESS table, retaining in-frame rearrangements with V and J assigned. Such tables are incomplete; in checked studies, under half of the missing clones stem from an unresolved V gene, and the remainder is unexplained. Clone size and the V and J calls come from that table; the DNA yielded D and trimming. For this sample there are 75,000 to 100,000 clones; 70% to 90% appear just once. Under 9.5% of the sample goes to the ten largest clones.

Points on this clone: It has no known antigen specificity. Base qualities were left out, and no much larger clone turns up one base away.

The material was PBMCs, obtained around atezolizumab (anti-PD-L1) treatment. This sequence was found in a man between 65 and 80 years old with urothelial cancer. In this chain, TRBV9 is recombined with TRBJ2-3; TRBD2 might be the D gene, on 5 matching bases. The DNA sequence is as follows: TGTGCCAGCAGCGTAGAAAGGAGGGATACGCAGTATTTT. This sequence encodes CASSVERRDTQYF.